The TCR beta chain under discussion was sequenced for a study of T cells in Graves' hyperthyroidism and ophthalmopathy. Study-level findings and limits: Ophthalmopathy cases were set apart from stable hyperthyroidism by a 13 V-J model.

This clonotype was detected many times. Its specificity is unknown. Germline V gene sequence: CDR1 MNHEY, CDR2 SMNVEV (reference sequence). Trimming removed 7 bases from V and 9 bases from J, with 16 bases in between. The CDR3 spans 14 residues. Patients with ophthalmopathy all had a Clinical Activity Score of at least 3, a NOSPECS grade of at least 4 and duration under 3 months. Pregnant or lactating patients were excluded, as were those with uncontrolled infection or other autoimmune disease. Out of over 9 ml of fresh peripheral blood came the PBMCs. Amplification yielded TCR beta CDR3 regions, with RNA transcripts as the source. The HTBI primer set was used in a first-round RT-PCR of the TCR CDR3. In TCRdb, the multiplex PCR reads were re-called with MiXCR into one record per CDR3 protein. The table shows fewer than 450,000 distinct CDR3 sequences, with around 15% occurring only once.

The sample taken for sequencing was blood. This clonotype originated in a man aged 50 or older with Graves' ophthalmopathy. The J gene is TRBJ1-6, the V gene TRBV27, with D unclear. CDR3 region: CASTSRLSRSPLHF. Here the CDR3 DNA reads TGTGCCAGCACCTCACGCCTCTCCCGTTCACCCCTCCACTTT.